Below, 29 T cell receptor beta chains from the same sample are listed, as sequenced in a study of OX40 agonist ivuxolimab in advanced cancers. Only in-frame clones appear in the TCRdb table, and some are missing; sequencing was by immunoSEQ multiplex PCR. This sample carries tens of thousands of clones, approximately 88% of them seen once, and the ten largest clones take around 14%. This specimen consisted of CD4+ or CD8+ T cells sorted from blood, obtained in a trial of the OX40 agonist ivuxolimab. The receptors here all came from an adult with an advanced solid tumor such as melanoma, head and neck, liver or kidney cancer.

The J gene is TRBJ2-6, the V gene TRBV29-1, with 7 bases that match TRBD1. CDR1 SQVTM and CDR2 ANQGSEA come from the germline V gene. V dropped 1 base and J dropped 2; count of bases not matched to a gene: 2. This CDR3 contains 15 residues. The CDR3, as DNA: TGCAGCGTTGAAGCGGGACAGCCTGGGGCCAACGTCCTGACTTTC. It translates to CSVEAGQPGANVLTF.

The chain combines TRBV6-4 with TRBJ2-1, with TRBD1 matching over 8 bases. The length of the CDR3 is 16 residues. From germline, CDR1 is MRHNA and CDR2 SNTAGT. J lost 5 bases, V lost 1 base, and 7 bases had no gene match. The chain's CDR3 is CASSDLTGTGNNEQFF. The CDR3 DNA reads TGTGCCAGCAGTGACTTAACCGGGACAGGAAACAATGAGCAGTTCTTC.

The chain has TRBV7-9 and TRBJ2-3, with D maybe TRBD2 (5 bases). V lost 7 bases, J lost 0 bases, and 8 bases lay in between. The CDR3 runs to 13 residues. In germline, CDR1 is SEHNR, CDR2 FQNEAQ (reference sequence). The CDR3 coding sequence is TGTGCCAGCACCGGGGTGAGCACAGATACGCAGTATTTT. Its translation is CASTGVSTDTQYF.

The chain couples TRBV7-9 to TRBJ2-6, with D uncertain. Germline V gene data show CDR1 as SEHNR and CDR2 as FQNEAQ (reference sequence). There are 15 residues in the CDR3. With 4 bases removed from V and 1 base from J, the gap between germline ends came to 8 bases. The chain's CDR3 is CASSSRESGANVLTF. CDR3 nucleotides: TGTGCCAGCAGCTCAAGGGAATCTGGGGCCAACGTCCTGACTTTC.

DNA of the CDR3: TGTGCCAGCAGCGCTATAGCCGGGACAGAAACAACCGGGGAGCTGTTTTTT. It yields the protein CASSAIAGTETTGELFF. The chain has TRBV9 and TRBJ2-2; 7 bases are shared with TRBD1. Germline loops: CDR1 SGDLS, CDR2 YYNGEE. J lost 5 bases, V lost 3 bases, and 13 bases had no gene match. This CDR3 has 17 residues.

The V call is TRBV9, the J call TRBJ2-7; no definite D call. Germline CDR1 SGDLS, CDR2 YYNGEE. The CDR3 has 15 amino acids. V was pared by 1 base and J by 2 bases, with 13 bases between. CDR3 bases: TGTGCCAGCAGCGTAACCGGCTTATCGACCTACGAGCAGTACTTC. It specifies CASSVTGLSTYEQYF.

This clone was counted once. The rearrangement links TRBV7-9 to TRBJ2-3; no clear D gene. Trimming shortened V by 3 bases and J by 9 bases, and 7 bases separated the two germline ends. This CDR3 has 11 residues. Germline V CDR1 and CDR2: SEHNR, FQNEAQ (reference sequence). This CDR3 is CASSFGGTQYF. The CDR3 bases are TGTGCCAGCAGCTTCGGCGGAACGCAGTATTTT.

The CDR3 sequence: CASSPSGAGTVGVDTQYF. The CDR3 DNA sequence: TGTGCCAGCAGCCCCTCCGGGGCTGGGACAGTCGGTGTAGATACGCAGTATTTT. The chain has TRBV9 and TRBJ2-3; TRBD1 aligns across 7 bases. CDR1 and CDR2 (germline): SGDLS, YYNGEE. Trimming removed 4 bases from V and 5 bases from J; junction bases left unmatched: 19. This CDR3 has 18 residues. The full variable domain, its missing parts supplied by reference TRBV9 and TRBJ2-3, is DSGVTQTPKHLITATGQRVTLRCSPRSGDLSVYWYQQSLDQGLQFLIQYYNGEERAKGNILERFSAQQFPDLHSELNLSSLELGDSALYFCASSPSGAGTVGVDTQYFGPGTRLTVL.

The CDR3 sequence: CASSFGQGGNTEAFF. The CDR3 DNA sequence: TGCGCCAGCAGCTTCGGACAGGGCGGGAACACTGAAGCTTTCTTT. This chain joins TRBV5-1 and TRBJ1-1, with 8 positions matching TRBD1. The germline V gene has CDR1 SGHRS and CDR2 YFSETQ. V was pared by 2 bases and J by 1 base, with 4 bases of the junction left unmatched. The CDR3 covers 15 residues.

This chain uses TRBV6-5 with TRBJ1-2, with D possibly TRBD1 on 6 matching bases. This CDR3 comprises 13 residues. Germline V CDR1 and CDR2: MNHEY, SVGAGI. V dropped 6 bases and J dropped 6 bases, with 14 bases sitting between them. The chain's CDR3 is CASSTTGLDGYTF. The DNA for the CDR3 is TGTGCCAGCAGCACAACAGGGTTAGATGGCTACACCTTC.

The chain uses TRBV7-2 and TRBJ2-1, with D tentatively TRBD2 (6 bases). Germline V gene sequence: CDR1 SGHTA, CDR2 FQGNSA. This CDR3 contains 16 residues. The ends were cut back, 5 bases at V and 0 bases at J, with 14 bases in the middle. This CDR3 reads CASSKTGTDSYNEQFF. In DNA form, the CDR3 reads TGTGCCAGCAGCAAGACCGGGACTGACTCCTACAATGAGCAGTTCTTC.

CDR3 bases: TGTGCCAGCTCTCAAAGCCTAGGCCCAGGCGAGCAGTACTTC. Translation gives CASSQSLGPGEQYF. The genes are TRBV18 and TRBJ2-7; D is uncertain. This CDR3 contains 14 residues. The V gene lost 6 bases and the J gene lost 6 bases, with 18 bases spanning the gap. CDR1 and CDR2 (germline): KGHSH, LQKENI.

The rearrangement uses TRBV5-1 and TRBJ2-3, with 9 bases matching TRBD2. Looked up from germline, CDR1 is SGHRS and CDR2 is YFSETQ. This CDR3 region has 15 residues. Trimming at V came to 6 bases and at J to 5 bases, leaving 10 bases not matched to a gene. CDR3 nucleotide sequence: TGCGCCAGCACCAGGGTAGCGGGAGTTGGAGATACGCAGTATTTT. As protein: CASTRVAGVGDTQYF.

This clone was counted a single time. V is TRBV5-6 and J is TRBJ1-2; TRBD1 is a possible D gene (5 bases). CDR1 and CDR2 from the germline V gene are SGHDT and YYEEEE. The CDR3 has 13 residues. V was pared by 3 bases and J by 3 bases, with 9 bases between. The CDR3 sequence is CASSSQAHYGYTF. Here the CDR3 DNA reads TGTGCCAGCAGCTCACAGGCTCACTATGGCTACACCTTC.

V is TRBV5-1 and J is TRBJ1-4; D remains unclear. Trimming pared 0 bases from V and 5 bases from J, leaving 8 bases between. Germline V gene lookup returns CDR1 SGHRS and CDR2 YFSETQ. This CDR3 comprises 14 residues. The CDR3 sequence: CASSLGSSNEKLFF. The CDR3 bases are TGCGCCAGCAGCTTGGGATCCTCGAATGAAAAACTGTTTTTT.

The CDR3 sequence is CASSLGVVGEQYF. In nucleotides, the CDR3 is TGTGCCAGCAGCTTAGGGGTAGTAGGGGAGCAGTACTTC. This sequence joins TRBV11-2 and TRBJ2-7; D gene ambiguous. The CDR3 runs to 13 residues. V was clipped by 1 base and J by 7 bases, with 11 bases between them. Per the germline V gene, CDR1 is SGHAT and CDR2 is FQNNGV.

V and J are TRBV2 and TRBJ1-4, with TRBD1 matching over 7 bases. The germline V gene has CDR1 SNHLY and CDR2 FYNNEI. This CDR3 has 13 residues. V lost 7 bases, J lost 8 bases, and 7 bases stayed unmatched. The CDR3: CASTTGADEKLFF. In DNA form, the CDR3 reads TGTGCCAGCACTACAGGGGCAGACGAAAAACTGTTTTTT.

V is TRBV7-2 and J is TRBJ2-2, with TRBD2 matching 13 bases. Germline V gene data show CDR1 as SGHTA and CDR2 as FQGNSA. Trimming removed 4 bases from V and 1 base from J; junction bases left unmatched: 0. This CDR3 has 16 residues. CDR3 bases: TGTGCCAGCAGCTGGACTAGCGGGAGGAACACCGGGGAGCTGTTTTTT. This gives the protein CASSWTSGRNTGELFF.

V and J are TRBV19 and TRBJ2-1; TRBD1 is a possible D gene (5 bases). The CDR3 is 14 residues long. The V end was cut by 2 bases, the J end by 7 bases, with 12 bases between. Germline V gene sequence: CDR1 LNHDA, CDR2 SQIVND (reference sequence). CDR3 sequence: CASSIRSGRNEQFF. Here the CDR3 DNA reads TGTGCCAGTAGTATACGGTCAGGGCGGAATGAGCAGTTCTTC.

CDR3 coding DNA: TGTGCCAGTAGTATTTGGGGGACTAGCAGCCAAACAGATACGCAGTATTTT. Protein sequence: CASSIWGTSSQTDTQYF. This chain connects TRBV19 to TRBJ2-3; 9 bases are a match to TRBD2. With V trimmed by 3 bases and J by 3 bases, 10 bases remained unmatched. The CDR3 length is 17 residues. CDR1 and CDR2 (germline): LNHDA, SQIVND (reference sequence).

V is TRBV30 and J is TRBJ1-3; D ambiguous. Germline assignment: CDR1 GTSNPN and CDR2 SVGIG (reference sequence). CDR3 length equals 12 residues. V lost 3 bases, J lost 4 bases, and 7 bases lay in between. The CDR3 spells CAWRSEGNTIYF. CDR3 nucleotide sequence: TGTGCCTGGAGGTCTGAAGGAAACACCATATATTTT. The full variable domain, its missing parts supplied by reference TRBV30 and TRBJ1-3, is SQTIHQWPATLVQPVGSPLSLECTVEGTSNPNLYWYRQAAGRGLQLLFYSVGIGQISSEVPQNLSASRPQDRQFILSSKKLLLSDSGFYLCAWRSEGNTIYFGEGSWLTVV.

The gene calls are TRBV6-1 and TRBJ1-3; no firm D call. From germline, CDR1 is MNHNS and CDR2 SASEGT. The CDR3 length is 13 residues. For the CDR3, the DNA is TGTGCGGGTTCCGTCGCCTCTGGAAACACCATATATTTT. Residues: CAGSVASGNTIYF.

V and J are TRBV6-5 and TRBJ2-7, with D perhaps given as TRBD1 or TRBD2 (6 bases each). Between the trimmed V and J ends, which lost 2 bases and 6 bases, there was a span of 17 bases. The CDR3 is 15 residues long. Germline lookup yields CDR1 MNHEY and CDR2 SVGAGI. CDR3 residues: CASSYARGEASEQYF. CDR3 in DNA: TGTGCCAGCAGTTACGCTAGGGGGGAGGCGAGCGAGCAGTACTTC.

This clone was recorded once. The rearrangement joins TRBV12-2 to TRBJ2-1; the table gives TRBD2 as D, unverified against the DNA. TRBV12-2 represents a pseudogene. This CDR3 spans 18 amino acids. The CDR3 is CASRLVLTSGRFYNEQFF. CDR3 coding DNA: TGTGCAAGTCGCTTAGTTTTGACTAGCGGGAGGTTCTACAATGAGCAGTTCTTC.

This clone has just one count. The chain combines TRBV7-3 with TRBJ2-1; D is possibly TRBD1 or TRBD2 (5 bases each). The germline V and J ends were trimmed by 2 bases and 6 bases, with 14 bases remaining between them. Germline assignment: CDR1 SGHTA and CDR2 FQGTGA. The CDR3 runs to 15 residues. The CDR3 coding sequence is TGTGCCAGCAGCTTACCGGGGCAGGGCGGCAATGAGCAGTTCTTC. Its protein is CASSLPGQGGNEQFF. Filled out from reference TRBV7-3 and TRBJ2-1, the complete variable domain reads GAGVSQTPSNKVTEKGKYVELRCDPISGHTALYWYRQSLGQGPEFLIYFQGTGAADDSGLPNDRFFAVRPEGSVSTLKIQRTERGDSAVYLCASSLPGQGGNEQFFGPGTRLTVL.

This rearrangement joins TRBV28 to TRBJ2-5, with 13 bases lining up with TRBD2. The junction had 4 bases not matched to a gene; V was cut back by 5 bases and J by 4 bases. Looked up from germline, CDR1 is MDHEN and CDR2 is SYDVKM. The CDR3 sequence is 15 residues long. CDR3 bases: TGTGCCAGCAGTCCGGGACTAGCGGGATCAGAGACCCAGTACTTC. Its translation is CASSPGLAGSETQYF.

The CDR3 region is CASSLGTSGTAQFF. As DNA, the CDR3 is TGCGCCAGCAGCTTGGGGACTAGCGGGACCGCGCAGTTCTTC. The rearrangement links TRBV5-1 to TRBJ2-1; 12 bases align to TRBD2. In germline, CDR1 is SGHRS, CDR2 YFSETQ. The ends lost 0 bases at V and 12 bases at J; junction bases unmatched: 4. The CDR3 covers 14 residues.

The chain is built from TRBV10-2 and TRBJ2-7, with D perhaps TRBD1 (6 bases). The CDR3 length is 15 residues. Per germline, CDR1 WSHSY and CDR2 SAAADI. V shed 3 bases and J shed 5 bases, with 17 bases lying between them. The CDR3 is CASSETPGTRDEQYF. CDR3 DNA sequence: TGCGCCAGCAGTGAAACCCCCGGGACAAGGGACGAGCAGTACTTC.

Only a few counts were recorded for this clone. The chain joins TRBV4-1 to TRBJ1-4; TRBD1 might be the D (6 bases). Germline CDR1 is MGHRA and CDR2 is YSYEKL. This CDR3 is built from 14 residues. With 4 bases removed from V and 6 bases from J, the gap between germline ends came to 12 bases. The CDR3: CASSPVSGDEKLFF. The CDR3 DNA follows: TGCGCCAGCAGCCCCGTATCAGGGGATGAAAAACTGTTTTTT.